The 6 T cell receptor beta chains given below trace back to one sample, sequenced in a study of regulatory T cells in long-lasting Graves disease. Arm-PCR with iRepertoire HTBI primers amplified the CDR3 regions for these TCR beta libraries. TCRdb redid the calling of the multiplex PCR reads with MiXCR, one entry per CDR3 protein. The repertoire holds about 370,000 distinct CDR3 sequences, with less than 20% as singletons. Stated time point: newly diagnosed GD, antithyroid drugs for less than 3 months. The TCR library was prepared using RNA isolated from PBMCs. Sequenced material: peripheral blood mononuclear cells (PBMCs), taken at new diagnosis, from a patient treated with antithyroid drugs. All receptors derive from a female donor with Graves disease.

This clonotype has at least ten counts. The chain is built from TRBV5-1 and TRBJ1-5; the D gene is possibly TRBD1 (5 bases). The CDR3 contains 13 residues. Germline lookup yields CDR1 SGHRS and CDR2 YFSETQ. V lost 0 bases, J lost 6 bases, and 7 bases lay in between. The CDR3 nucleotides read TGCGCCAGCAGCTTGGAGGGGAGTCAGCCCCAGCATTTT. This codes for CASSLEGSQPQHF.

This chain uses TRBV28 with TRBJ1-5; no firm D call. Between the trimmed V and J ends, which lost 5 bases and 7 bases, there was a span of 18 bases. Germline CDR1 reads MDHEN; CDR2 reads SYDVKM. CDR3 length: 15 residues. CDR3 protein: CASSPETLLEQPQHF. The CDR3 DNA is TGTGCCAGCAGTCCCGAGACGTTGCTCGAACAGCCCCAGCATTTT.

In its sample, this clonotype was seen many times. The chain links TRBV6-2 or TRBV6-3 to TRBJ2-7; a weak D match, TRBD1 (5 bases). The germline CDR1 and CDR2 sequences are MNHEY and SVGEGT. The CDR3 loop spans 15 amino acids. The V and J ends lost 2 bases and 1 base respectively, with 12 bases between them. DNA of the CDR3: TGTGCCAGCAGTTACCCGGACATACGATCCTACGAGCAGTACTTC. Amino acids: CASSYPDIRSYEQYF.

This clonotype was observed many times. V and J are TRBV2 and TRBJ2-1, with 11 bases matching TRBD2. The V and J ends lost 7 bases and 7 bases, in that order; junction bases with no gene match: 21. The CDR3 covers 19 residues. CDR1 is SNHLY and CDR2 is FYNNEI in the germline V gene. CDR3 loop: CASTFRPFSASGRRNEQFF. In DNA, the CDR3 is TGTGCCAGCACCTTTCGGCCATTTTCAGCTAGCGGGAGGAGAAATGAGCAGTTCTTC.

This chain joins TRBV2 and TRBJ2-5, with 14 bases matching TRBD2. CDR3 size: 16 residues. V was clipped by 5 bases and J by 5 bases; unmatched bases: 7. The V gene's germline CDR1 is SNHLY and CDR2 FYNNEI. CDR3: CASSISGLAGVETQYF. Here the CDR3 DNA reads TGTGCCAGCAGTATTTCGGGACTAGCGGGGGTGGAGACCCAGTACTTC.

This clonotype was seen at least ten times. This rearrangement joins TRBV12-3 or TRBV12-4 to TRBJ1-2; tentative D call: TRBD1 (6 bases). The CDR3 runs 13 residues. V lost 1 base and J 6 bases, leaving 9 bases between the germline ends. The chain's CDR3 is CASSLDRVHGYTF. The DNA of the CDR3 is TGTGCCAGCAGTTTAGACAGGGTTCATGGCTACACCTTC.